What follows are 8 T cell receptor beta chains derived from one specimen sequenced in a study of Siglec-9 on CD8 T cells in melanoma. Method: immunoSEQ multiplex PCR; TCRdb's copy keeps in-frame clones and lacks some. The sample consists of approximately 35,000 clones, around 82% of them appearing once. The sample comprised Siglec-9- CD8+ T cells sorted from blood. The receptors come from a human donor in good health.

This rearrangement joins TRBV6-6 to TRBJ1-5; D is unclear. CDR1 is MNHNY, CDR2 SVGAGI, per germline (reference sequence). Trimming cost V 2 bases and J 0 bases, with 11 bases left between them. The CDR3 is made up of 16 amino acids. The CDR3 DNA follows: TGTGCCAGCAGTTACCTACAGAGTTATAGCAATCAGCCCCAGCATTTT. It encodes CASSYLQSYSNQPQHF.

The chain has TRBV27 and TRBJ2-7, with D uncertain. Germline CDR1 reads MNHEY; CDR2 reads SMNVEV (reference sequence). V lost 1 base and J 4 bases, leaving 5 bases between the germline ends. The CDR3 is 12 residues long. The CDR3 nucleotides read TGTGCCAGCAGTTTATTCGGGTACGAGCAGTACTTC. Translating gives CASSLFGYEQYF.

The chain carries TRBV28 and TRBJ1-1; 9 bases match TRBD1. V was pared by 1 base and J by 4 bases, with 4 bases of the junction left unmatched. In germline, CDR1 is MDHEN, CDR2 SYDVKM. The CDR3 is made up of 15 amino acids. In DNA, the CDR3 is TGTGCCAGCAGTTTATCAATACAGGGGGCCACTGAAGCTTTCTTT. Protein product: CASSLSIQGATEAFF. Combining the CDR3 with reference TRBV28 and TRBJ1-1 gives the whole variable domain DVKVTQSSRYLVKRTGEKVFLECVQDMDHENMFWYRQDPGLGLRLIYFSYDVKMKEKGDIPEGYSVSREKKERFSLILESASTNQTSMYLCASSLSIQGATEAFFGQGTRLTVV.

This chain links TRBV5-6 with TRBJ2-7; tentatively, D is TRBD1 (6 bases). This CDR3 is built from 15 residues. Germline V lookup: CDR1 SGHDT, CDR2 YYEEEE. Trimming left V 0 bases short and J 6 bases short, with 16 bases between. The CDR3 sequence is CASSLASQGSLEQYF. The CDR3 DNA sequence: TGTGCCAGCAGCTTGGCATCACAGGGTTCCCTCGAGCAGTACTTC.

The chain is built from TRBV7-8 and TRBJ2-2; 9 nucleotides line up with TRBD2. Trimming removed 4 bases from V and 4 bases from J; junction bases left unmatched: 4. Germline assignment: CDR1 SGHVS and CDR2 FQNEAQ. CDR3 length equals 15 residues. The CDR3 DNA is TGTGCCAGCAGCTCCGGGACTAGCTTCACCGGGGAGCTGTTTTTT. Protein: CASSSGTSFTGELFF.

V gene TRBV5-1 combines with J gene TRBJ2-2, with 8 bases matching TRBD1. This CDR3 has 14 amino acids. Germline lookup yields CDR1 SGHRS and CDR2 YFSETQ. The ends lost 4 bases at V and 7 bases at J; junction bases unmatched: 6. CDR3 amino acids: CASSTGQGFGELFF. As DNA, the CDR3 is TGCGCCAGCAGCACTGGACAGGGTTTCGGGGAGCTGTTTTTT.

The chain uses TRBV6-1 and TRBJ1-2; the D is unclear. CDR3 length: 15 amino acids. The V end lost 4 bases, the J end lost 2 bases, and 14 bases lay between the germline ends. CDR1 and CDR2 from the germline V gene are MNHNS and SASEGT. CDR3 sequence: CASSGVNSVNYGYTF. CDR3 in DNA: TGTGCCAGCAGTGGGGTGAATAGCGTCAACTATGGCTACACCTTC.

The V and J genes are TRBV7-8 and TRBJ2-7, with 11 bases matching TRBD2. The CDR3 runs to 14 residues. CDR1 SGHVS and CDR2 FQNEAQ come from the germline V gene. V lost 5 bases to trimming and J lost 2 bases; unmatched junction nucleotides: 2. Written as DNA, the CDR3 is TGTGCCAGCAGCGTACTAGCGGGAGCCTACGAGCAGTACTTC. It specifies CASSVLAGAYEQYF.